This TCR beta chain was sequenced for a study of blood T cell repertoires in COVID-19. Per germline, CDR1 ENHRY and CDR2 SYGVKD. Deletions cut 3 bases from V and 8 bases from J, with 10 bases between. The CDR3 is 12 residues long. Per the authors' pipeline: It was from reference gene primer amplification that nucleated cell counts were estimated. Method: immunoSEQ multiplex PCR; TCRdb's copy keeps in-frame clones and lacks some. D and trimming come from the DNA, and the V and J calls and clone size come from that table. The sample comprises fewer than 350,000 clones, around 89% of which are singletons, and roughly 5.1% rests with the top ten.

The chain employs TRBV10-3 and TRBJ1-2, with unresolved D. The sequencing sample was made of peripheral blood. This clonotype was sampled from a man aged 35 to 55 with acute or convalescent COVID-19. This CDR3 reads CAISDPGLGYTF. CDR3 nucleotide sequence: TGTGCCATCAGTGATCCCGGACTCGGCTACACCTTC.